The entry below describes one T cell receptor (beta chain). V was trimmed by 4 bases and J by 2 bases, leaving 14 bases between them. The CDR3 is 15 residues long. The germline gives CDR1 SGHRS, CDR2 YFSETQ. This record comes from a study of blood T cell repertoires in COVID-19. Looking at the study overall: Sites in the United States, Italy and Spain provided acute and convalescent COVID-19 samples.

TCRdb's table, derived via immunoSEQ multiplex PCR, lists solely in-frame clones and lacks some. Seen here are under 300,000 clones, roughly 80% observed once, and the top ten hold 4.5% to 6%. This TCR derives from a woman over 75 with active or convalescent COVID-19. The sample taken for sequencing was peripheral blood. The chain uses TRBV5-1 and TRBJ2-3, with a tentative D call TRBD2 (6 bases). CDR3 amino acids: CASSPGLIITDTQYF. The CDR3 bases are TGCGCCAGCAGCCCCGGACTAATAATCACAGATACGCAGTATTTT.